These 28 T cell receptor beta chains were sequenced from one sample in a study of tumor-infiltrating lymphocytes in primary liver carcinoma. Investigators took RNA and DNA out together from 20-30 mg of unsorted bulk tissue. Production of TCR beta cDNA used around 0.45 ug total RNA together with a constant-region primer. A slightly modified ARM-PCR protocol with three nested multiplex PCR rounds produced these TCR beta libraries. TRBV1-TRBV30 forward primers and a C-beta reverse primer were used in the first two PCR rounds, which each ran for approximately 10 cycles. TCRdb used MiXCR to reprocess the multiplex PCR reads, holding one entry per CDR3 protein. The data hold fewer than 85,000 distinct CDR3 sequences, with approximately 62% observed a single time. Sequenced: tumor-adjacent normal liver tissue. Receptors originate from a man in his forties or fifties with primary liver carcinoma and hepatitis B virus infection.

This clonotype was seen ten or more times. The chain joins TRBV14 to TRBJ2-2; the D is unclear. This CDR3 has 12 residues. The ends were cut back, 0 bases at V and 6 bases at J, with 2 bases in the middle. Per the germline V gene, CDR1 is SGHDN and CDR2 is FVKESK. The CDR3: CASSQDSGELFF. CDR3 nucleotide sequence: TGTGCCAGCAGCCAAGATTCCGGGGAGCTGTTTTTT.

A note on this clonotype: The junction does not match germline at one end; this may be a read error. The gene calls are TRBV4-2 and TRBJ1-6; D not certain. The CDR3 has 13 residues. Looked up from germline, CDR1 is LGHNA and CDR2 is YNFKEQ. DNA of the CDR3: TGTGCCAGCAACCAAGGAAAAGGCGGATCCCTCCACTTT. It translates to CASNQGKGGSLHF.

This clonotype qualifies as medium-sized (0.01 to 0.1%). V is TRBV11-2 and J is TRBJ2-3; no firm D call. The CDR3 has 12 amino acids. The germline CDR1 and CDR2 sequences are SGHAT and FQNNGV. V was cut by 7 bases and J by 5 bases, with 10 bases left in between. This chain's CDR3 is CASTFHRDTQYF. In DNA form, the CDR3 reads TGTGCCAGCACCTTCCACAGAGATACGCAGTATTTT.

This clonotype came up a few times. This may stem from a read error, because a much larger clone lies one nucleotide away. The V call is TRBV10-3, the J call TRBJ2-5; 10 bases line up with TRBD1. V gave up 4 bases and J gave up 0 bases; unmatched junction bases: 5. CDR3 size: 16 residues. CDR1 ENHRY and CDR2 SYGVKD come from the germline V gene. The CDR3 sequence: CAISGDGQGDQETQYF. DNA for the CDR3: TGTGCCATCAGTGGAGACGGACAGGGGGACCAAGAGACCCAGTACTTC.

In regard to this clonotype: It may be a read error: a sequence one base away is much more abundant. The CDR3 spells CASSFRDSTGTQYF. The CDR3, as DNA: TGTGCCAGCAGCTTTCGGGACAGCACAGGTACGCAGTATTTT. The V call is TRBV11-2, the J call TRBJ2-3; 7 bases line up with TRBD1. Looked up from germline, CDR1 is SGHAT and CDR2 is FQNNGV. The CDR3 extends over 14 amino acids.

Comments on this clonotype: A junction boundary mismatches the germline segment, possibly from a read error. V and J are TRBV29-1 and TRBJ2-1; D is unclear. The CDR3 totals 15 residues. Per germline, CDR1 SQVTM and CDR2 ANQGSEA. The CDR3 region is CSVEGGSSTYNEQLF. The CDR3 DNA follows: TGCAGCGTTGAAGGGGGTAGTAGTACCTACAATGAGCAGCTCTTC.

Worth noting for this clonotype: The junction differs from germline at one of its ends, possibly a read error. The genes are TRBV12-3 or TRBV12-4 and TRBJ1-2; tentatively, D is TRBD1 (6 bases). CDR3 size: 15 residues. The CDR3 protein is CASSLGGGRAYGYAF. CDR3 bases: TGTGCCAGCAGTTTAGGGGGGGGGCGCGCCTATGGCTACGCTTTC.

Concerning this clonotype itself: One end of the junction fails to match germline, which may point to a read error. The V call is TRBV7-8, the J call TRBJ2-1; tentatively, D is TRBD2 (5 bases). The CDR3 extends over 18 amino acids. The V gene's germline CDR1 is SGHVS and CDR2 FQNEAQ. The CDR3 DNA reads as TGTGACAGCAGCCCGCTTGGAGGCTCAGCGGTATCCAACAATGAGCAGTTCTTC. Translated, it gives CDSSPLGGSAVSNNEQFF.

Worth noting for this clonotype: Germline is not matched at one junction end, which may reflect a read error. This chain connects TRBV11-2 to TRBJ2-7; D possibly uses TRBD1 or TRBD2 (5 bases each). Germline V gene lookup returns CDR1 SGHAT and CDR2 FQNNGV. The CDR3 extends over 17 amino acids. As DNA, the CDR3 is TGTGCCAGCAGTCCACTCGAGGGGTGCGGACTCGCCTACGAGCTGTACTTC. Translated, it gives CASSPLEGCGLAYELYF. Supplemented by reference TRBV11-2 and TRBJ2-7, the full variable domain reads EAGVAQSPRYKIIEKRQSVAFWCNPISGHATLYWYQQILGQGPKLLIQFQNNGVVDDSQLPKDRFSAERLKGVDSTLKIQPAKLEDSAVYLCASSPLEGCGLAYELYFGPGTRLTVT.

The V and J genes are TRBV11-2 and TRBJ2-4; D unclear. Germline V CDR1 and CDR2: SGHAT, FQNNGV. This CDR3 spans 17 amino acids. The CDR3 sequence is CARWAPGSRSVLDIQYF. The CDR3 region has the DNA TGTGCGCGCTGGGCCCCCGGCTCCCGTTCCGTGCTAGACATTCAGTACTTC.

Comment on this clonotype: This may arise from a read error, as a much more abundant clone is one base away. The chain combines TRBV30 with TRBJ2-5, with D perhaps matching TRBD2 (7 bases). Per the germline V gene, CDR1 is GTSNPN and CDR2 is SVGIG (reference sequence). This CDR3 has 13 amino acids. The CDR3 sequence: CACSGGGLETQYF. As DNA, the CDR3 is TGTGCCTGTAGTGGGGGGGGGCTGGAGACCCAGTACTTC.

A single count supports this clonotype. A much larger clone lies a single base off, so this may be a read error. This chain uses TRBV10-2 with TRBJ1-1; no firm D call. Germline CDR1 and CDR2: WSHSY and SAAADI. There are 13 residues in the CDR3. CDR3 DNA: TGCGCCAACAGTGAAGTAGAAAACACTGAAGCTTTCTTT. Protein sequence: CANSEVENTEAFF.

About this clonotype itself: Because the CDR3 is missing its conserved closing phenylalanine or tryptophan, this is likely a read error. This chain uses TRBV5-6 with TRBJ2-7; D remains ambiguous. The CDR3 has 12 residues. Germline V gene data show CDR1 as SGHDT and CDR2 as YYEEEE. CDR3 coding DNA: TGTACCAGCAGCCTTAAAAGGGATGAGCAGTACTTA. It specifies CTSSLKRDEQYL.

About this clonotype itself: The junction departs from germline at one end; a sequencing error may be responsible. The V gene is TRBV6-6, the J gene TRBJ2-3, with a weak D call TRBD2 (6 bases). The CDR3 is 17 residues long. CDR1 MNHNY and CDR2 SVGAGI come from the germline V gene (reference sequence). CDR3 nucleotide sequence: TGTGCCAGCAATTACTCGAGACTAGTGGGAGCACCAGATACGCGGTATTTT. It yields the protein CASNYSRLVGAPDTRYF.

The J gene is TRBJ2-2, the V gene TRBV29-1; possible D gene TRBD2, 6 bases. The CDR3 has 12 amino acids. V dropped 5 bases and J dropped 14 bases, with 18 bases sitting between them. Germline lookup yields CDR1 SQVTM and CDR2 ANQGSEA. The CDR3, as DNA: TGCAGCGTTTCAACGAACACCGGGGGACTGTTTTTT. Protein: CSVSTNTGGLFF.

Concerning this clonotype: This likely comes from a read error, as the CDR3 has no conserved phenylalanine or tryptophan at its end. The chain is built from TRBV10-3 and TRBJ2-7; 8 positions agree with TRBD1. Germline CDR1 and CDR2: ENHRY and SYGVKD. The CDR3 sequence is 16 residues long. CDR3 residues: CAFSEPTGQGAGEQYI. The CDR3 DNA reads as TGTGCCTTCAGTGAGCCGACGGGCCAGGGGGCCGGGGAGCAGTACATC.

This clonotype was seen only a few times. Possible read error: a much larger clone is one base away. The gene calls are TRBV10-3 and TRBJ2-3; 10 bases line up with TRBD2. The CDR3 contains 15 residues. Germline V gives CDR1 ENHRY, CDR2 SYGVKD. V lost 7 bases and J lost 6; bases outside the gene matches: 10. The DNA of the CDR3 is TGTGCCATCAACGAGCGGGAGGGAAATGTGGATACGCAGTATTTT. Its translation: CAINEREGNVDTQYF.

A remark on this clonotype: A read error may produce the germline difference seen at one junction end. This chain links TRBV5-5 with TRBJ1-1; tentative D call: TRBD1 (6 bases). Germline V gene sequence: CDR1 SGHKS, CDR2 YYEKEE (reference sequence). The CDR3 sequence is 14 residues long. This CDR3 is CDSSLYYREAEAFF. The CDR3, as DNA: TGTGACAGCAGCTTGTACTACAGGGAGGCCGAAGCTTTCTTT. The full variable domain, rest sourced from reference TRBV5-5 and TRBJ1-1, is DAGVTQSPTHLIKTRGQQVTLRCSPISGHKSVSWYQQVLGQGPQFIFQYYEKEERGRGNFPDRFSARQFPNYSSELNVNALLLGDSALYLCDSSLYYREAEAFFGQGTRLTVV.

Concerning this clonotype itself: A read error may account for a junction end that differs from germline. The chain is built from TRBV29-1 and TRBJ2-1; TRBD1 is a possible D gene (7 bases). The CDR3 is 12 amino acids. Germline V lookup: CDR1 SQVTM, CDR2 ANQGSEA. For the CDR3, the DNA is TGTGGCCTCCGACAGGGAGGTAATGGGCAGTTCTTC. It yields the protein CGLRQGGNGQFF.

Comments on this clonotype: At one of its ends the junction is not consistent with the germline gene, which may arise from a read error. The rearrangement links TRBV11-1 to TRBJ2-3; D tentatively fits TRBD1 or TRBD2 (5 bases each). The CDR3 runs to 19 residues. Germline V gene sequence: CDR1 SGHAT, CDR2 FQDESV (reference sequence). The CDR3 DNA reads as TGTGCCAGCAGCTCTGGGGGAAGCTCCGTTGGAGCCCGCACAGGTACGCAGTATTTT. Translated: CASSSGGSSVGARTGTQYF.

On this clonotype itself: Without the conserved terminal phenylalanine or tryptophan, this CDR3 likely stems from a read error. The rearrangement joins TRBV6-1 to TRBJ2-6; possible D gene TRBD1, 5 bases. V dropped 3 bases and J dropped 13 bases, with 25 bases sitting between them. CDR1 is MNHNS, CDR2 SASEGT, per germline. The CDR3 runs to 17 residues. CDR3 amino acids: CASSEATTGSGANVLTI. Written as DNA, the CDR3 is TGTGCCAGCAGTGAGGCTACGACTGGCTCTGGGGCTAATGTCCTGACTATC.

Details on this clonotype: A read error may account for a junction end that differs from germline. J is TRBJ2-7 and V is TRBV11-1; D not resolved. CDR3 length equals 16 residues. CDR1 SGHAT and CDR2 FQDESV come from the germline V gene (reference sequence). The DNA for the CDR3 is TGTGCCAGCGGCTCAAGATGCTCTTTCAGCCTCTACGAGCAATACTTC. Its protein is CASGSRCSFSLYEQYF. Full variable domain (remainder filled in from reference TRBV11-1 and TRBJ2-7): EAEVAQSPRYKITEKSQAVAFWCDPISGHATLYWYRQILGQGPELLVQFQDESVVDDSQLPKDRFSAERLKGVDSTLKIQPAELGDSAMYLCASGSRCSFSLYEQYFGPGTRLTVT.

Concerning this clonotype: A much larger clone is a single base away; this may be a read error. This chain links TRBV5-1 with TRBJ1-1; tentative D call: TRBD1 (5 bases). The CDR3 runs 15 residues. The germline V gene has CDR1 SGHRS and CDR2 YFSETQ. The CDR3 bases are TGCGCCAACAGCGTAAACAGGATGGCGGACACTGAAGCTTTCTTT. Translating it yields CANSVNRMADTEAFF.

Concerning this clonotype itself: At one end the junction does not follow the germline gene, possibly because of a read error. V and J are TRBV12-3 or TRBV12-4 and TRBJ2-7; D not certain. The CDR3 contains 14 residues. The CDR3 sequence is CPSSLGLVDYEQYF. The CDR3 DNA reads TGTCCCAGCAGTTTAGGGCTAGTCGACTACGAGCAGTACTTC.

Remarks on this clonotype: The junction does not match germline at one end; this may be a read error. The rearrangement links TRBV28 to TRBJ2-7, with TRBD2 as a possible D gene (5 bases). The germline gives CDR1 MDHEN, CDR2 SYDVKM. This CDR3 contains 18 residues. CDR3 sequence (DNA): TGTGCCAGCAGTTTACTCTTGGGCCTAGTGGGAGAAACCTACGATCAGTACTTC. Its protein product is CASSLLLGLVGETYDQYF.

This sequence joins TRBV11-3 and TRBJ2-7; 7 nucleotides line up with TRBD1. CDR1 and CDR2 from the germline V gene are SGHNT and YENEEA. The V gene end was trimmed by 9 bases and the J gene end by 12 bases; junction bases not matched to a gene: 17. The CDR3 is 13 amino acids. This CDR3 reads CARSFDRVYKRYF. As DNA, the CDR3 is TGTGCCAGGAGTTTCGACAGGGTTTACAAGCGGTACTTC.

This clonotype has a handful of counts. One end of the junction does not line up with germline, which may come from a read error. This chain joins TRBV6-6 and TRBJ2-2; 7 bases line up with TRBD2. Germline CDR1 and CDR2: MNHNY and SVGAGI (reference sequence). This CDR3 comprises 16 residues. The CDR3 DNA sequence: TGTGCCAGCAGTCCTCATGGCCTAGCGGTAACCGGGGAGCCGTTTTTT. This codes for CASSPHGLAVTGEPFF.

As regards this clonotype: This likely comes from a read error, as the CDR3 has no conserved phenylalanine or tryptophan at its end. This chain links TRBV5-5 with TRBJ1-1; D not certain. Germline V CDR1 and CDR2: SGHKS, YYEKEE (reference sequence). The CDR3 spans 15 residues. The CDR3 sequence is CTSSHEGERYTEAFL. In DNA, the CDR3 is TGTACCAGCAGCCATGAGGGTGAGCGGTACACTGAAGCTTTCTTA.